Listed here are 25 T cell receptor beta chains from one sample, sequenced in a study of blood T cell repertoires in COVID-19. The repertoire was sequenced with immunoSEQ multiplex PCR; TCRdb's copy has only in-frame clones and lacks some. The table records roughly 460,000 clones, around 90% of them present only once. The sample was peripheral blood. Every receptor here comes from a man younger than 30 with COVID-19, enrolled during active disease.

The chain combines TRBV10-1 with TRBJ1-1, with 7 bases matching TRBD1. From germline, CDR1 is WNHNN and CDR2 SYGVQD (reference sequence). The V gene end was trimmed by 2 bases and the J gene end by 5 bases; junction bases not matched to a gene: 14. CDR3 size: 17 residues. DNA of the CDR3: TGCGCCAGCAGTGAGGGTAAAGGACCAGGGGGGAGGACTGAAGCTTTCTTT. This codes for CASSEGKGPGGRTEAFF.

The chain joins TRBV19 to TRBJ2-7; perhaps TRBD1 as D (5 bases). V was cut by 5 bases and J by 2 bases, with 10 bases left in between. This CDR3 comprises 13 residues. Per the germline V gene, CDR1 is LNHDA and CDR2 is SQIVND (reference sequence). The CDR3 coding sequence is TGTGCCAGTAGTCTTAGACAGACCTACGAGCAGTACTTC. As protein: CASSLRQTYEQYF.

The V call is TRBV19, the J call TRBJ2-2; no firm D call. Germline CDR1 and CDR2: LNHDA and SQIVND (reference sequence). V was trimmed by 3 bases and J by 5 bases, leaving 7 bases between them. The CDR3 consists of 13 residues. The CDR3 reads CASSMRVTGELFF. The CDR3 bases are TGTGCCAGTAGTATGAGAGTAACCGGGGAGCTGTTTTTT.

V gene TRBV5-6 combines with J gene TRBJ1-1, with D possibly being TRBD1 (6 bases). CDR1 is SGHDT, CDR2 YYEEEE, per germline. Trimming cost V 4 bases and J 3 bases, with 10 bases left between them. The CDR3 spans 13 residues. The chain's CDR3 is CASSLQGYTEAFF. The CDR3 DNA reads TGTGCCAGCAGCCTACAGGGTTACACTGAAGCTTTCTTT. The complete variable domain, with remaining parts taken from reference TRBV5-6 and TRBJ1-1, reads DAGVTQSPTHLIKTRGQQVTLRCSPKSGHDTVSWYQQALGQGPQFIFQYYEEEERQRGNFPDRFSGHQFPNYSSELNVNALLLGDSALYLCASSLQGYTEAFFGQGTRLTVV.

V gene TRBV5-1 combines with J gene TRBJ2-5, with D perhaps matching TRBD2 (6 bases). V dropped 5 bases and J dropped 7 bases, with 15 bases sitting between them. Germline V gives CDR1 SGHRS, CDR2 YFSETQ. The CDR3 loop spans 13 amino acids. As DNA, the CDR3 is TGCGCCAGCAGTTTTGGGGCGGAGGGGACCCAGTACTTC. Translated: CASSFGAEGTQYF.

V usage is TRBV19 and J usage is TRBJ1-5; no definite D call. Looked up from germline, CDR1 is LNHDA and CDR2 is SQIVND (reference sequence). CDR3 length equals 14 residues. V was shortened by 5 bases and J by 0 bases, with 8 bases between the two germline ends. Here the CDR3 DNA reads TGTGCCAGTAGTCAGAGGAATAGCAATCAGCCCCAGCATTTT. Translated: CASSQRNSNQPQHF.

The chain has TRBV3-1 (or the pseudogene TRBV3-2) and TRBJ1-2, with D maybe TRBD1 (5 bases). The CDR3 totals 13 residues. V lost 1 base and J 2 bases, leaving 5 bases between the germline ends. The germline V gene encodes CDR1 LGHDT and CDR2 YNNKEL (reference sequence). The CDR3 region has the DNA TGTGCCAGCAGCCAAGGACAGAACTATGGCTACACCTTC. This encodes CASSQGQNYGYTF.

The chain has TRBV4-1 and TRBJ2-3, with 9 bases matching TRBD1. The germline CDR1 and CDR2 sequences are MGHRA and YSYEKL. The ends lost 5 bases at V and 3 bases at J; junction bases unmatched: 6. CDR3 length: 15 residues. CDR3 loop: CASSIQGALTDTQYF. CDR3 bases: TGCGCCAGCAGCATACAGGGGGCACTTACAGATACGCAGTATTTT.

Only a few counts were recorded for this clone. The chain links TRBV28 to TRBJ1-2, with D maybe TRBD1 (5 bases). CDR1 MDHEN and CDR2 SYDVKM come from the germline V gene. Trimming stripped 11 bases from V and 1 base from J, with 11 bases between. The CDR3 runs 12 residues. The CDR3 region has the DNA TGTGCCCTCCGGGACTATAACTATGGCTACACCTTC. Translation: CALRDYNYGYTF.

The genes are TRBV6-5 and TRBJ1-6; D is unresolved. CDR1 and CDR2 (germline): MNHEY, SVGAGI. Trimming took 6 bases from V and 0 from J, leaving 9 bases between them. The length of the CDR3 is 15 residues. CDR3 residues: CASRKASSYNSPLHF. As DNA, the CDR3 is TGTGCCAGCAGGAAAGCAAGCTCCTATAATTCACCCCTCCACTTT.

The chain is built from TRBV13 and TRBJ1-2; D possibly corresponds to TRBD1 (6 bases). The CDR3 has 14 residues. V gave up 3 bases and J gave up 4 bases, with 12 bases separating them. CDR1 is PRHDT, CDR2 FYEKMQ, per germline (reference sequence). The CDR3 DNA sequence: TGTGCCAGCAGCTTCGGACAGCGGTTCTATGGCTACACCTTC. As protein: CASSFGQRFYGYTF.

As concerns this clone: An end of the junction does not agree with germline; a read error may underlie this. The chain links TRBV19 to TRBJ2-2; TRBD2 might be the D (5 bases). The germline CDR1 and CDR2 sequences are LNHDA and SQIVND (reference sequence). The CDR3 spans 14 residues. Here the CDR3 DNA reads TGTGCCAGTAGTATTCAAGCTACTACCGGGAAGCTGTTTTTT. The encoded protein is CASSIQATTGKLFF. The complete variable domain, with remaining parts taken from reference TRBV19 and TRBJ2-2, reads DGGITQSPKYLFRKEGQNVTLSCEQNLNHDAMYWYRQDPGQGLRLIYYSQIVNDFQKGDIAEGYSVSREKKESFPLTVTSAQKNPTAFYLCASSIQATTGKLFFGEGSRLTVL.

The J gene is TRBJ2-1, the V gene TRBV6-4, with D maybe TRBD2 (5 bases). This CDR3 spans 12 amino acids. CDR1 and CDR2 from the germline V gene are MRHNA and SNTAGT. Trimming stripped 8 bases from V and 14 bases from J, with 19 bases between. The CDR3: CASSSEDFRKFF. The CDR3 nucleotides are TGTGCCAGCTCCTCTGAGGACTTCCGTAAGTTCTTC.

The genes are TRBV19 and TRBJ2-1; D not resolved. From germline, CDR1 is LNHDA and CDR2 SQIVND (reference sequence). The V gene lost 0 bases and the J gene lost 5 bases, with 14 bases spanning the gap. The CDR3 contains 16 residues. The CDR3 DNA is TGTGCCAGTAGTATAGATCACACAGAAGGTCACAATGAGCAGTTCTTC. Encoded protein: CASSIDHTEGHNEQFF. Variable domain in full (rest from reference TRBV19 and TRBJ2-1): DGGITQSPKYLFRKEGQNVTLSCEQNLNHDAMYWYRQDPGQGLRLIYYSQIVNDFQKGDIAEGYSVSREKKESFPLTVTSAQKNPTAFYLCASSIDHTEGHNEQFFGPGTRLTVL.

The count of this clone is one. The rearrangement joins TRBV5-1 to TRBJ2-5; D not certain. The V gene's germline CDR1 is SGHRS and CDR2 YFSETQ. V was pared by 4 bases and J by 1 base, with 11 bases between. This CDR3 has 14 amino acids. As DNA, the CDR3 is TGCGCCAGCAGCACTTCGACATTCCAAGAGACCCAGTACTTC. It codes for CASSTSTFQETQYF.

The chain carries TRBV19 and TRBJ2-7; no clear D gene. The CDR3 is 14 amino acids. Germline CDR1 and CDR2: LNHDA and SQIVND (reference sequence). Trimming took 1 base from V and 3 from J, leaving 10 bases between them. CDR3: CASSIGSRYYEQYF. The CDR3 DNA reads as TGTGCCAGTAGTATAGGGTCCAGGTACTACGAGCAGTACTTC.

The chain links TRBV29-1 to TRBJ2-7; D may be TRBD2 (5 bases). Germline V gene data show CDR1 as SQVTM and CDR2 as ANQGSEA. This CDR3 spans 13 amino acids. Trimming left V 7 bases short and J 7 bases short, with 20 bases between. The CDR3 sequence: CSAGGRSYGEQYF. The CDR3 DNA is TGCAGCGCTGGAGGACGGTCCTACGGGGAGCAGTACTTC.

The V gene is TRBV10-3, the J gene TRBJ2-5; 8 nucleotides align to TRBD1. This CDR3 spans 16 amino acids. Germline V gives CDR1 ENHRY, CDR2 SYGVKD. V shed 3 bases and J 0 bases; nucleotides not matched to a gene: 6. This CDR3 reads CAISDPRQGYQETQYF. As DNA, the CDR3 is TGTGCCATCAGTGACCCTAGACAGGGGTACCAAGAGACCCAGTACTTC.

V and J are TRBV10-2 and TRBJ2-1, with 9 bases identical to TRBD1. Germline-derived CDR1 and CDR2 are WSHSY and SAAADI. This CDR3 has 18 residues. Unmatched junction bases numbered 16, after V lost 0 bases and J lost 10 bases. CDR3 nucleotides: TGCGCCAGCAGTGAGTCTACAGGGGGCCCCCCCTTGTTCTTAGAGCAGTTCTTC. Protein sequence: CASSESTGGPPLFLEQFF.

Details on this clone: Mismatch with germline at one junction end may stem from a read error. V is TRBV7-7 and J is TRBJ2-7, with a possible D match to TRBD1 (7 bases). CDR3 length: 15 residues. Looked up from germline, CDR1 is SSHAT and CDR2 is FNYEAQ (reference sequence). CDR3 in amino acids: CASSPRDREVSEQYF. The CDR3 DNA follows: TGTGCTAGCAGCCCTCGCGACAGGGAGGTAAGCGAGCAGTACTTC.

This chain uses TRBV3-1 (or the pseudogene TRBV3-2) with TRBJ2-1, with TRBD2 identical over 9 bases. Per germline, CDR1 LGHDT and CDR2 YNNKEL (reference sequence). After removal of 3 bases from V and 9 bases from J, the junction contained 9 bases not matched to a gene. The length of the CDR3 is 15 residues. DNA for the CDR3: TGTGCCAGCAGCCAGGGATCCCCAGCGGGGGGTGAGCAGTTCTTC. It is translated as CASSQGSPAGGEQFF.

The chain has TRBV18 and TRBJ2-1; 8 bases map to TRBD1. Germline CDR1 is KGHSH and CDR2 is LQKENI. The J segment lost 15 bases and the V segment lost 3 bases, leaving 7 bases of the junction unmatched. The CDR3 contains 12 residues. The CDR3 coding sequence is TGTGCCAGCTCACCCACGACGGACAGGGTGTTCTTC. Its protein is CASSPTTDRVFF. Complete variable domain (other parts from reference TRBV18 and TRBJ2-1): NAGVMQNPRHLVRRRGQEARLRCSPMKGHSHVYWYRQLPEEGLKFMVYLQKENIIDESGMPKERFSAEFPKEGPSILRIQQVVRGDSAAYFCASSPTTDRVFFGPGTRLTVL.

A few counts support this clone. The chain employs TRBV5-6 and TRBJ2-3, with 11 bases fitting TRBD2. Losses at the gene ends were 4 bases for V and 1 base for J; bases not matched to a gene: 5. The CDR3 covers 16 residues. Per the germline V gene, CDR1 is SGHDT and CDR2 is YYEEEE. CDR3 region: CASSTQLAGGTDTQYF. The CDR3, as DNA: TGTGCCAGCAGCACCCAACTAGCGGGGGGCACAGATACGCAGTATTTT.

The chain is built from TRBV6-5 and TRBJ1-2; no clear D. V was clipped by 6 bases and J by 4 bases, with 12 bases between them. Germline-derived CDR1 and CDR2 are MNHEY and SVGAGI. This CDR3 contains 13 residues. The CDR3 spells CASSQGWAYGYTF. The CDR3 DNA reads as TGTGCCAGCAGCCAAGGCTGGGCCTATGGCTACACCTTC.

The CDR3, as DNA: TGCGCCAGCACCAACTACCGGGGAACAGGGTACACTGAAGCTTTCTTT. It is translated as CASTNYRGTGYTEAFF. The chain combines TRBV5-1 with TRBJ1-1; D is perhaps TRBD1 (6 bases). This CDR3 spans 16 amino acids. Per the germline V gene, CDR1 is SGHRS and CDR2 is YFSETQ. Trimming took off 6 bases at V and 3 bases at J, with 21 bases between the two ends.